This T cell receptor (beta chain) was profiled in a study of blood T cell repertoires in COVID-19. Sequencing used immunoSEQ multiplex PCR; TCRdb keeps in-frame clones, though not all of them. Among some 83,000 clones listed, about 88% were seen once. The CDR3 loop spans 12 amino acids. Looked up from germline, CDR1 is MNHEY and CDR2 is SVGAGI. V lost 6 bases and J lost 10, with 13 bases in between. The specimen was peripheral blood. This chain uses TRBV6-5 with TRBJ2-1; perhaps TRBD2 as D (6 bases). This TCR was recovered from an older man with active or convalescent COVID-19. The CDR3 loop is CASSWRGEEQFF. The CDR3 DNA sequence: TGTGCCAGCAGCTGGAGGGGAGAGGAGCAGTTCTTC.